Listed below are T cell receptor beta chains from one sample, sequenced in a study of post-analysis software for immune sequencing data. TCRdb itself ran the PCR reads through MiXCR, one entry per CDR3 protein. The repertoire holds about 620,000 distinct CDR3 sequences, with roughly 47% as singletons. Sequencing was carried out using blood. The receptors here all came from a girl aged 5-17 years with multiple sclerosis. The CDR3 runs from the conserved cysteine through the conserved F or W. The D gene is left open where the match is weak. Expanded clones get a size class; other rows say once, few or many, or leave the size out.

J gene | clone size | CDR3 length | D gene | V gene | CDR3 protein | CDR3 DNA
TRBJ2-4 | few | 13 | TRBD1 | TRBV5-1 | CASSLDRGPLEYF | TGCGCCAGCAGCTTAGACAGGGGCCCCTTAGAGTACTTC
TRBJ1-5 | . | 14 | . | TRBV5-1 | CASSAGPANQPQHF | TGCGCCAGCAGCGCGGGACCTGCAAATCAGCCCCAGCATTTT
TRBJ1-5 | . | 15 | . | TRBV4-1 | CASSQGGSYNQPQHF | TGCGCCAGCAGCCAAGGTGGCTCTTACAATCAGCCCCAGCATTTT
TRBJ2-7 | . | 15 | . | TRBV11-3 | CASSSPGKSSYEQYF | TGTGCCAGCAGCTCGCCAGGGAAGAGCTCCTACGAGCAGTACTTC
TRBJ2-7 | . | 15 | TRBD2 | TRBV12-3/TRBV12-4 | CASSLRNSGSYEQYF | TGTGCCAGCAGTCTCCGGAATAGCGGGAGCTACGAGCAGTACTTC
TRBJ2-7 | few | 11 | . | TRBV20-1 | CSASRGKEQYF | TGCAGTGCTAGCCGGGGGAAGGAGCAGTACTTC
TRBJ2-7 | few | 14 | TRBD1 | TRBV20-1 | CSASSGTGSYEQYF | TGCAGTGCTAGTAGTGGGACAGGGTCATACGAGCAGTACTTC
TRBJ2-3 | few | 14 | . | TRBV29-1 | CSVEGDPSTDTQYF | TGCAGCGTTGAGGGGGACCCGAGCACAGATACGCAGTATTTT
TRBJ1-2 | . | 19 | . | TRBV7-2 | CASSFLSHLASGNSNGYTF | TGTGCCAGCAGCTTTCTTTCTCACCTAGCATCTGGGAACTCGAATGGCTACACCTTC
TRBJ2-3 | few | 15 | . | TRBV7-7 | CASSLLSPGTDTQYF | TGTGCTAGCAGCTTGTTGAGCCCCGGGACAGATACGCAGTATTTT
TRBJ1-2 | . | 14 | TRBD1 | TRBV24-1 | CATRRGQGVYGYTF | TGTGCCACCAGGCGCGGGCAGGGGGTCTATGGCTACACCTTC
TRBJ2-1 | . | 17 | TRBD2 | TRBV3-1 | CASSQGYLAGTYNEQFF | TGTGCCAGCAGCCAAGGGTACCTAGCGGGAACCTACAATGAGCAGTTCTTC
TRBJ1-2 | few | 12 | . | TRBV24-1 | CATSVPGYGYTF | TGTGCCACCAGTGTTCCAGGCTATGGCTACACCTTC
TRBJ2-5 | . | 15 | TRBD1 | TRBV7-2 | CASSLVPTGTETQYF | TGTGCCAGCAGCTTAGTCCCGACAGGGACGGAGACCCAGTACTTC
TRBJ1-2 | few | 14 | . | TRBV2 | CASRESQANYGYTF | TGTGCCAGCAGGGAGTCACAAGCTAACTATGGCTACACCTTC
TRBJ2-5 | . | 15 | TRBD2 | TRBV7-6 | CASSYGTGGGETQYF | TGTGCCAGCAGCTACGGGACTGGCGGGGGGGAGACCCAGTACTTC
TRBJ1-2 | . | 13 | . | TRBV12-3/TRBV12-4 | CASNPQVGYGYTF | TGTGCCAGCAACCCACAGGTCGGCTATGGCTACACCTTC
TRBJ2-3 | . | 16 | . | TRBV3-1 | CASSQDISGGTDTQYF | TGTGCCAGCAGCCAAGATATTAGCGGAGGCACAGATACGCAGTATTTT
TRBJ2-1 | few | 16 | TRBD1 | TRBV5-1 | CASSHRRDRGYNEQFF | TGCGCCAGCAGCCATAGACGGGACAGGGGGTACAATGAGCAGTTCTTC
TRBJ2-7 | . | 13 | . | TRBV6-6 | CASGTGQSYEQYF | TGTGCCAGCGGAACAGGGCAATCCTACGAGCAGTACTTC
TRBJ2-3 | . | 13 | . | TRBV11-2 | CASSPHREDTQYF | TGTGCCAGCAGCCCCCACAGGGAGGATACGCAGTATTTT
TRBJ2-6 | few | 15 | TRBD1 | TRBV4-2 | CASSQDQTGRNVLTF | TGTGCCAGCAGCCAAGATCAGACAGGGCGGAACGTCCTGACTTTC
TRBJ2-1 | . | 15 | TRBD1 | TRBV20-1 | CSAGGGTGVNNEQFF | TGCAGTGCCGGGGGGGGGACAGGGGTGAACAATGAGCAGTTCTTC
TRBJ2-1 | . | 15 | . | TRBV7-3 | CASSLMGGEGGEQFF | TGTGCCAGCAGCTTAATGGGCGGGGAAGGCGGTGAGCAGTTCTTC
TRBJ1-4 | . | 15 | . | TRBV9 | CASSAPGRLGEKLFF | TGTGCCAGCAGCGCCCCGGGACGCCTCGGGGAAAAACTGTTTTTT
TRBJ2-7 | . | 11 | . | TRBV20-1 | CSGRPFDEQYF | TGCAGTGGTCGCCCTTTCGACGAGCAGTACTTC
TRBJ2-6 | . | 15 | . | TRBV11-2 | CASRADRSGANVLTF | TGTGCCAGCAGAGCGGACCGTTCCGGGGCCAACGTCCTGACTTTC
TRBJ2-1 | . | 18 | . | TRBV5-1 | CASSVGSPIPVPYNEQFF | TGCGCCAGCAGCGTTGGTTCCCCAATACCCGTACCGTACAATGAGCAGTTCTTC
TRBJ2-7 | . | 15 | TRBD2 | TRBV7-2 | CASSLGTSGGAEQYF | TGTGCCAGCAGCTTAGGTACTAGCGGGGGGGCCGAGCAGTACTTC
TRBJ1-4 | few | 13 | . | TRBV20-1 | CSANVRANEKLFF | TGCAGTGCTAATGTTCGGGCTAATGAAAAACTGTTTTTT
TRBJ2-6 | few | 16 | . | TRBV2 | CASSPGTRSGANVLTF | TGTGCCAGCAGTCCGGGGACGCGCTCTGGGGCCAACGTCCTGACTTTC
TRBJ2-3 | . | 13 | TRBD1 | TRBV7-3 | CASSSVGQGAQYF | TGTGCCAGCAGCTCCGTGGGACAGGGCGCGCAGTATTTT
TRBJ1-1 | . | 13 | . | TRBV29-1 | CSVGRQVNTEAFF | TGCAGCGTGGGGAGACAGGTCAACACTGAAGCTTTCTTT
TRBJ2-7 | . | 17 | . | TRBV4-1 | CASSQLPGPRDTYEQYF | TGCGCCAGCAGCCAATTACCGGGACCCCGAGACACCTACGAGCAGTACTTC
TRBJ2-1 | . | 13 | TRBD2 | TRBV29-1 | CSVRLAASNEQFF | TGCAGCGTCCGACTAGCAGCCTCCAATGAGCAGTTCTTC
TRBJ1-1 | . | 15 | . | TRBV5-5 | CASSFLGAMNTEAFF | TGTGCCAGCAGCTTCCTGGGAGCCATGAACACTGAAGCTTTCTTT
TRBJ2-5 | few | 16 | . | TRBV27 | CASSRLTEFALKTQYF | TGTGCCAGCAGTCGCCTGACAGAGTTTGCTTTGAAGACCCAGTACTTC